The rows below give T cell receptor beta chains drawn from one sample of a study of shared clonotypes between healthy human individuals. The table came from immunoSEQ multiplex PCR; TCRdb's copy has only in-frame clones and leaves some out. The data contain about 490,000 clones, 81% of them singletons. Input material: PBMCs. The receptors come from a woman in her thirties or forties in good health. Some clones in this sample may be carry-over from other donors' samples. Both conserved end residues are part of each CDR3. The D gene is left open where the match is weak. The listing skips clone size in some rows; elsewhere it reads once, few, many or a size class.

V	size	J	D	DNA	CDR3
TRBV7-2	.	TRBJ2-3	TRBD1	TGTGCCAGCAGCGTGGACAGGAATATAGATACGCAGTATTTT	CASSVDRNIDTQYF
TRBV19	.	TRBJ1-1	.	TGTGCCAGTAGTATTGAAAGGAACACTGAAGCTTTCTTT	CASSIERNTEAFF
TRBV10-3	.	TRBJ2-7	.	TGTGCCATCAGTGAGTCAGGGACAAGAGGGTACGAGCAGTACTTC	CAISESGTRGYEQYF
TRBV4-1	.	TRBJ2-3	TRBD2	TGCGCCAGCAGCCAAGAAGGTGCTAGCGGGACCGCAGATACGCAGTATTTT	CASSQEGASGTADTQYF
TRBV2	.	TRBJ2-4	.	TGTGCCAGCAGTGTTTACGAAGACTTC	CASSVYEDF
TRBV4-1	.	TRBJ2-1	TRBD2	TGCGCCAGCAGCCAGAGGGGAGCGGGGCCCAGGGATGAGCAGTTCTTC	CASSQRGAGPRDEQFF
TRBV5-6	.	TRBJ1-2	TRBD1	TGTGCCAGCAGCTTGCTCTGGGACAGGGGCGACTATGGCTACACCTTC	CASSLLWDRGDYGYTF
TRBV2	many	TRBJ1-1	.	TGTGCCAGCAGTGGGGGTGACTCCACTGAAGCTTTCTTT	CASSGGDSTEAFF
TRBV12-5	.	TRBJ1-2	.	TGTGCTAGTGGTCCGCGGTGGACTCGCCATGGCTACACCTTC	CASGPRWTRHGYTF
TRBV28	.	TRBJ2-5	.	TGTGCCAGCAGTACTATATGGCCCCCGTCAGCTAGGCAAGAGACCCAGTACTTC	CASSTIWPPSARQETQYF
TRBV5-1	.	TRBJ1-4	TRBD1	TGCGCCAGCAGCTTGGAGACAGGGGAGGATGAAAAACTGTTTTTT	CASSLETGEDEKLFF
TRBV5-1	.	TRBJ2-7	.	TGCGCCAGCAGCCCCCGTTTAGCGGCGTCCTACGAGCAGTACTTC	CASSPRLAASYEQYF
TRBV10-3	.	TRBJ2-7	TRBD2	TGTGCCATCAGGTCGGATAGCGGGATACCCTACGAGCAGTACTTC	CAIRSDSGIPYEQYF
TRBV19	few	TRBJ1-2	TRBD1	TGTGCCAGCAAGGGACAGGGAGATGGCTACACCTTC	CASKGQGDGYTF
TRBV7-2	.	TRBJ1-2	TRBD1	TGTGCCAGCAGCTTAGGGACAGGGGAAGGCTACACCTTC	CASSLGTGEGYTF
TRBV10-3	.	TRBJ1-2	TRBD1	TGTGCCATCAGCCCCGGGACAGGGGCCGGTGGCTACACCTTC	CAISPGTGAGGYTF
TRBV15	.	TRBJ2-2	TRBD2	TGTGCCACCAGCAGAGATCCGAGGGGCGGGAGCGGCGCCGGGGAGCTGTTTTTT	CATSRDPRGGSGAGELFF
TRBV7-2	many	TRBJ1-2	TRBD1	TGTGCCAGCAGCTTAGCTGCAGGGGGCTCTGGCTACACCTTC	CASSLAAGGSGYTF
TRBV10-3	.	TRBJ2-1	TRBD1	TGTGCCATAAGGGGGCTGGGTGAGCAGTTCTTC	CAIRGLGEQFF
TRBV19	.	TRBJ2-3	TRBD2	TGTGCCAGTAGTACCCTAGCGGATAGCACAGATACGCAGTATTTT	CASSTLADSTDTQYF
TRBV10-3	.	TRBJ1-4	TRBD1	TGTGCCATTAGAGACAGGGACGGTGAAAAACTGTTTTTT	CAIRDRDGEKLFF
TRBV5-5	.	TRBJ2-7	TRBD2	TGTGCCAGCAGCTCCGGGACTAGCGGCTACGAGCAGTACTTC	CASSSGTSGYEQYF
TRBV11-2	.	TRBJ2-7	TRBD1	TGTGCCAGCAGCGTATACAGGGGAAGGGGACGGTCCCTTCATTACGAGCAGTACTTC	CASSVYRGRGRSLHYEQYF
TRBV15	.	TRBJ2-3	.	TGTGCCACCAGCAGAGATGGCAGGGAACAAGATACGCAGTATTTT	CATSRDGREQDTQYF
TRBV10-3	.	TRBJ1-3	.	TGTGCCATCATGGGGGGTGCTGGAAACACCATATATTTT	CAIMGGAGNTIYF
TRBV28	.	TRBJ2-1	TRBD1	TGTGCCAGCAGTTTATGGGGGCAGGGGGTGGATGAGCAGTTCTTC	CASSLWGQGVDEQFF
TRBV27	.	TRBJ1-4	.	TGTGCCACTACAACCCACGAAAAACTGTTTTTT	CATTTHEKLFF
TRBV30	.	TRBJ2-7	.	TGTGCCTGGAGTGTTGGGTTAGGTGGAAACCTACCGGGGGAGCAGTACTTC	CAWSVGLGGNLPGEQYF
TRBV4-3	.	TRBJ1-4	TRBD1	TGCGCCAGCAGCCCGACGGATTTGTCCAGGGGGGTGTCTAATGAAAAACTGTTTTTT	CASSPTDLSRGVSNEKLFF
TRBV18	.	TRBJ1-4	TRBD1	TGTGCCAGCTCACCGGGACAGGGTTTCGGTGAAAAACTGTTTTTT	CASSPGQGFGEKLFF
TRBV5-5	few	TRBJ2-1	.	TGTGCCAGCAGCACCACTTCCGGGGCCGGGGGGCAGTTCTTC	CASSTTSGAGGQFF
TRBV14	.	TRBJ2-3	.	TGTGCCAGCAGCAGCATCTCCCTGACAGATACGCAGTATTTT	CASSSISLTDTQYF
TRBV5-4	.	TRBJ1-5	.	TGTGCCAGCAGCTTGTACCAGGGTCGCAATCAGCCCCAGCATTTT	CASSLYQGRNQPQHF
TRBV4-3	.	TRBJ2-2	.	TGCGCCAGCAGCCAAGATGCGGCGGGCGACACCGGGGAGCTGTTTTTT	CASSQDAAGDTGELFF
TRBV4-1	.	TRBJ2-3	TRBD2	TGCGCCAGCAGCCTAGCGGGAGTCGGCACAGATACGCAGTATTTT	CASSLAGVGTDTQYF
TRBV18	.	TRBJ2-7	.	TGTGCCAGCTCACCAAGCGGAAGCTCCTACGAGCAGTACTTC	CASSPSGSSYEQYF
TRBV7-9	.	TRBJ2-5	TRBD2	TGTGCCAGCAGGTACAGCGGGAGGGCCGAGACCCAGTACTTC	CASRYSGRAETQYF
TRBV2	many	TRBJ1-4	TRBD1	TGTGCCAGCAGTGAAATGGACAGGGGGATTAAACTGTTTTTT	CASSEMDRGIKLFF
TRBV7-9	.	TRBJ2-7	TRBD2	TGTGCCAGTTCCGGGACTAGCTTCTCCTACGAGCAGTACTTC	CASSGTSFSYEQYF
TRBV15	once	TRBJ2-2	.	TGTGCCACCAGGGTAGGACAGATCTCCGGGGAGCTGTTTTTT	CATRVGQISGELFF
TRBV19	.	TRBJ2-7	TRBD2	TGTGCCAGTAGTTCCCCGACTAGCGGGAGGCCCCCCTCCTACGAGCAGTACTTC	CASSSPTSGRPPSYEQYF
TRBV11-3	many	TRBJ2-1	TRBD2	TGTGCCAGCAGCCAGGGACTAGCGAGCTCCTACAATGAGCAGTTCTTC	CASSQGLASSYNEQFF
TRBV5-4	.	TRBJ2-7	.	TGTGCCAGCAGCTTTAGGCCCTCCCGAGAGCAGTACTTC	CASSFRPSREQYF
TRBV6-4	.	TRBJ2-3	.	TGTGCCAGCAGTGACTCAAAAGGGGGGATTGATACGCAGTATTTT	CASSDSKGGIDTQYF
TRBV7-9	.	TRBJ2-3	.	TGTGCCAGCAGCTTAAGAAGTAGCAGCACAGATACGCAGTATTTT	CASSLRSSSTDTQYF
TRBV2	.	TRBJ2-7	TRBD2	TGTGCCAGCAGTGGGCGACTAGCGGGTATAAACGAGCAGTACTTC	CASSGRLAGINEQYF
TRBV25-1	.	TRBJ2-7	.	TGTGCCAGCAGAAGTCCCTACGGCGGTTCCTACGAGCAGTACTTC	CASRSPYGGSYEQYF
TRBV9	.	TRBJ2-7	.	TGTGCCAGCAGCGTAAGGGGAGGGGGAATCTACGAGCAGTACTTC	CASSVRGGGIYEQYF
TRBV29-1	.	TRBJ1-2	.	TGCAGCGTTGAAGAAGTGGACAACTATGGCTACACCTTC	CSVEEVDNYGYTF
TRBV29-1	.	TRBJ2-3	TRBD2	TGCAGCGTTCCCAGCGGGAGCAGTGATACGCAGTATTTT	CSVPSGSSDTQYF
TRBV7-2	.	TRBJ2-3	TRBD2	TGTGCCAGCAGCTCAGTAGCGGGAGGGACCAGCGCAGATACGCAGTATTTT	CASSSVAGGTSADTQYF